This TCR beta chain was sequenced in a study of T cells after yellow fever vaccination. Study-level results: Clones from primary vaccination mostly reappeared after the booster (roughly 97% CD4, approximately 91% CD8).

TCRdb re-called the 5' RACE reads with MiXCR, one entry per CDR3 protein. Here the sample spans 250,000 or so distinct CDR3 sequences, about 7.1% being singletons. V lost 8 bases and J lost 2; bases outside the gene matches: 6. This CDR3 has 17 residues. Germline values: CDR1 SGHTA, CDR2 FQGNSA. This clonotype was seen a few times. Its antigen remains unidentified. The source material was CD4+ T cells sorted from PBMCs, sampled 15 days after the yellow fever booster vaccination. V usage is TRBV7-2 and J usage is TRBJ2-6; 13 nucleotides agree with TRBD2. The clonotype comes from a man in his thirties or forties who received the YFV17D yellow fever vaccine. The CDR3 DNA follows: TGTGCCAGCGCCGCGGGACTAGCGGGAACTGGGGCCAACGTCCTGACTTTC. Amino acid sequence: CASAAGLAGTGANVLTF. The full variable domain, rest sourced from reference TRBV7-2 and TRBJ2-6, is GAGVSQSPSNKVTEKGKDVELRCDPISGHTALYWYRQSLGQGLEFLIYFQGNSAPDKSGLPSDRFSAERTGGSVSTLTIQRTQQEDSAVYLCASAAGLAGTGANVLTFGAGSRLTVL.